These 17 T cell receptor beta chains share one sample of origin, sequenced in a study of blood T cell repertoires in COVID-19. Produced via immunoSEQ multiplex PCR; TCRdb's table is partial and in-frame only. This table holds 300,000 to 400,000 clones, 80% to 90% found once. Sequencing input: PBMCs or T cells enriched from blood (not recorded which). All receptors derive from a woman aged 40 to 50 with acute COVID-19.

This rearrangement joins TRBV7-2 to TRBJ2-1, with D unresolved. V was trimmed by 3 bases and J by 9 bases, leaving 21 bases between them. This CDR3 contains 16 residues. Germline V gene sequence: CDR1 SGHTA, CDR2 FQGNSA. CDR3 region: CASSFLSGSAYTEQFF. In nucleotides, the CDR3 is TGTGCCAGCAGCTTCCTGTCCGGTTCTGCCTATACTGAGCAGTTCTTC.

J is TRBJ1-3 and V is TRBV4-3, with TRBD1 matching over 7 bases. The V gene end was trimmed by 0 bases and the J gene end by 1 base; junction bases not matched to a gene: 6. This CDR3 contains 17 residues. CDR1 is LGHNA, CDR2 YSLEER, per germline. CDR3 DNA: TGCGCCAGCAGCCAAGATTTGAGGGGGCGATCTGGAAACACCATATATTTT. This translates into CASSQDLRGRSGNTIYF.

This sequence joins TRBV9 and TRBJ1-1; D not resolved. V lost 2 bases to trimming and J lost 5 bases, with 10 bases between them. The CDR3 length is 13 residues. In germline, CDR1 is SGDLS, CDR2 YYNGEE. The chain's CDR3 is CASSVGRTTEAFF. CDR3 nucleotides: TGTGCCAGCAGCGTGGGAAGGACTACTGAAGCTTTCTTT.

The V and J genes are TRBV14 and TRBJ2-3; 8 bases are shared with TRBD2. CDR1 and CDR2 from the germline V gene are SGHDN and FVKESK. The trim removed 2 bases at V and 6 bases at J, leaving 22 bases unmatched. This CDR3 is 20 amino acids long. CDR3 residues: CASSQPIGWLRREDPDTQYF. CDR3 coding DNA: TGTGCCAGCAGCCAACCGATAGGTTGGCTCCGGCGGGAGGATCCGGATACGCAGTATTTT.

With respect to this clone: The sample holds other DNA sequences that translate to the same CDR3. The rearrangement joins TRBV4-2 to TRBJ1-5; D not certain. The V gene lost 0 bases and the J gene lost 6 bases, with 6 bases spanning the gap. The germline gives CDR1 LGHNA, CDR2 YNFKEQ. This CDR3 contains 13 residues. CDR3 DNA: TGTGCCAGCAGCCAAGATCGGGTTCAGCCCCAGCATTTT. It specifies CASSQDRVQPQHF.

The chain couples TRBV7-8 to TRBJ2-3, with 13 nucleotides matching TRBD2. Germline values: CDR1 SGHVS, CDR2 FQNEAQ. Trimming at V came to 3 bases and at J to 1 base, leaving 13 bases not matched to a gene. The CDR3 runs to 20 residues. The CDR3 protein is CASSFLPGTSGTSGTDTQYF. The CDR3 DNA follows: TGTGCCAGCAGCTTCCTCCCCGGGACTAGCGGGACTTCTGGCACAGATACGCAGTATTTT.

This sequence joins TRBV9 and TRBJ1-6; 10 bases line up with TRBD1. The CDR3 spans 15 residues. After removal of 3 bases from V and 7 bases from J, the junction contained 4 bases not matched to a gene. Looked up from germline, CDR1 is SGDLS and CDR2 is YYNGEE. CDR3 in amino acids: CASSAGQGTNSPLHF. DNA for the CDR3: TGTGCCAGCAGCGCGGGACAGGGGACAAATTCACCCCTCCACTTT.

The chain links TRBV15 to TRBJ1-1, with a weak D call TRBD1 (6 bases). The CDR3 covers 20 residues. Germline-derived CDR1 and CDR2 are LNHNV and YYDKDF (reference sequence). V was clipped by 0 bases and J by 3 bases, with 26 bases between them. CDR3: CATSRDRTVGEGQLYTEAFF. The CDR3 region has the DNA TGTGCCACCAGCAGAGATCGTACTGTAGGGGAAGGACAGTTGTACACTGAAGCTTTCTTT.

This clone was recorded a few times. J is TRBJ2-2 and V is TRBV3-1 (or the pseudogene TRBV3-2); no reliable D call. CDR1 is LGHDT and CDR2 is YNNKEL in the germline V gene (reference sequence). This CDR3 region has 14 residues. V lost 3 bases to trimming and J lost 7 bases, with 12 bases between them. In DNA, the CDR3 is TGTGCCAGCAGCCATCACCAGACGGGCGGGGAGCTGTTTTTT. It translates to CASSHHQTGGELFF.

This clone appeared once. V and J are TRBV28 and TRBJ1-4; D ambiguous. The length of the CDR3 is 12 residues. The V gene lost 2 bases and the J gene lost 5 bases, with 3 bases spanning the gap. Germline lookup yields CDR1 MDHEN and CDR2 SYDVKM. The CDR3 nucleotides read TGTGCCAGCAGTTTACGGAATGAAAAACTGTTTTTT. Encoded protein: CASSLRNEKLFF.

The rearrangement links TRBV3-1 (or the pseudogene TRBV3-2) to TRBJ1-1; D may be TRBD1 (5 bases). V dropped 5 bases and J dropped 5 bases, with 12 bases sitting between them. The CDR3 has 13 residues. Germline CDR1 and CDR2: LGHDT and YNNKEL (reference sequence). CDR3 protein: CASSNVGGTEAFF. In DNA, the CDR3 is TGTGCCAGCAGCAACGTCGGGGGTACTGAAGCTTTCTTT.

The chain recombines TRBV9 with TRBJ1-1; D gene uncertain. CDR3 size: 13 residues. The germline CDR1 and CDR2 sequences are SGDLS and YYNGEE. Between the trimmed V and J ends, which lost 2 bases and 2 bases, there was a span of 7 bases. For the CDR3, the DNA is TGTGCCAGCAGCGTTGAGGGTAACACTGAAGCTTTCTTT. Residues: CASSVEGNTEAFF. The full variable domain, in which reference TRBV9 and TRBJ1-1 provide the parts outside the CDR3, is DSGVTQTPKHLITATGQRVTLRCSPRSGDLSVYWYQQSLDQGLQFLIQYYNGEERAKGNILERFSAQQFPDLHSELNLSSLELGDSALYFCASSVEGNTEAFFGQGTRLTVV.

This chain links TRBV7-2 with TRBJ2-5; 9 bases map to TRBD2. After removal of 2 bases from V and 6 bases from J, the junction contained 16 bases not matched to a gene. Germline loops: CDR1 SGHTA, CDR2 FQGNSA. This CDR3 is built from 18 residues. In DNA form, the CDR3 reads TGTGCCAGCAGCTTATATTATAGCGGGGGAGCTCCGCCCAAGACCCAGTACTTC. Encoded protein: CASSLYYSGGAPPKTQYF. The full variable domain, its missing parts supplied by reference TRBV7-2 and TRBJ2-5, is GAGVSQSPSNKVTEKGKDVELRCDPISGHTALYWYRQSLGQGLEFLIYFQGNSAPDKSGLPSDRFSAERTGGSVSTLTIQRTQQEDSAVYLCASSLYYSGGAPPKTQYFGPGTRLLVL.

This chain's CDR3 is CSASRGNLMRAFF. CDR3 nucleotide sequence: TGCAGTGCTAGTCGAGGAAACCTTATGAGAGCTTTCTTT. The genes are TRBV20-1 and TRBJ1-1, with D unresolved. V was pared by 3 bases and J by 10 bases, with 18 bases between. Germline values: CDR1 DFQATT, CDR2 SNEGSKA (reference sequence). The CDR3 is made up of 13 amino acids.

This chain links TRBV4-2 with TRBJ2-3; 11 positions agree with TRBD2. Per the germline V gene, CDR1 is LGHNA and CDR2 is YNFKEQ. Trimming took 1 base from V and 3 from J; bases not matched to a gene: 3. The CDR3 spans 16 residues. The CDR3 DNA reads as TGTGCCAGCAGCCAAGGTCCTAGCGGGGGGACAGATACGCAGTATTTT. Protein: CASSQGPSGGTDTQYF.

The chain combines TRBV3-1 (or the pseudogene TRBV3-2) with TRBJ1-1, with 9 bases matching TRBD1. The V gene end was trimmed by 4 bases and the J gene end by 4 bases; junction bases not matched to a gene: 13. In germline, CDR1 is LGHDT, CDR2 YNNKEL (reference sequence). CDR3 length: 17 residues. The CDR3 protein is CASSPRRDRAKGTEAFF. The CDR3 nucleotides are TGTGCCAGCAGCCCTCGTCGGGACAGGGCTAAGGGCACTGAAGCTTTCTTT.

The J gene is TRBJ2-6, the V gene TRBV11-2, with TRBD2 matching over 13 bases. The V and J ends lost 5 bases and 3 bases, in that order; junction bases with no gene match: 4. CDR1 is SGHAT and CDR2 is FQNNGV in the germline V gene. The CDR3 covers 17 residues. The DNA for the CDR3 is TGTGCCAGCAGCCGGACTAGCGGGAGTTATGGGGCCAACGTCCTGACTTTC. This gives the protein CASSRTSGSYGANVLTF.